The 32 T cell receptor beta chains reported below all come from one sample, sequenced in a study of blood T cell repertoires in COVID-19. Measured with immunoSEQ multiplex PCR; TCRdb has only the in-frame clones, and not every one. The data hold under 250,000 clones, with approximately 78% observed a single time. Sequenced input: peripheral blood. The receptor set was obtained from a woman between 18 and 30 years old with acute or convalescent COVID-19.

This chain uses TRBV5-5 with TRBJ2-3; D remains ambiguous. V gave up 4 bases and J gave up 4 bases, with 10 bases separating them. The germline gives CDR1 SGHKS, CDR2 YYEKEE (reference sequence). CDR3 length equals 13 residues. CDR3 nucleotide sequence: TGTGCCAGCAGCCCGTATTCGGCAGATACGCAGTATTTT. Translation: CASSPYSADTQYF.

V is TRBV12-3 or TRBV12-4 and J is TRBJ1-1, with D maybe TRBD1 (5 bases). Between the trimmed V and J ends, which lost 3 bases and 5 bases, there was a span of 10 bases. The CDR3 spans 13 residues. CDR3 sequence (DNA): TGTGCCAGCAGTTTCGGGGGAGGTACTGAAGCTTTCTTT. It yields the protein CASSFGGGTEAFF.

As DNA, the CDR3 is TGTGCCAGCAGCCCCGAGGCGGGTTCCTACGAGCAGTACTTC. Translating it yields CASSPEAGSYEQYF. This chain uses TRBV2 with TRBJ2-7; tentatively, D is TRBD2 (5 bases). The CDR3 totals 14 residues. With 6 bases removed from V and 1 base from J, the gap between germline ends came to 13 bases. Germline V lookup: CDR1 SNHLY, CDR2 FYNNEI.

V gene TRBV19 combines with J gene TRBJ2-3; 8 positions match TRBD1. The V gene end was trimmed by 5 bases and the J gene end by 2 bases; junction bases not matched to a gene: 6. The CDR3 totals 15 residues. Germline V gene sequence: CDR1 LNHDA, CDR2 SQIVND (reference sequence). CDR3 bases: TGTGCCAGTAGTCCAGGGGACAGGTCCACAGATACGCAGTATTTT. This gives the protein CASSPGDRSTDTQYF. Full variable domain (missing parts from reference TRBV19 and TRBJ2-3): DGGITQSPKYLFRKEGQNVTLSCEQNLNHDAMYWYRQDPGQGLRLIYYSQIVNDFQKGDIAEGYSVSREKKESFPLTVTSAQKNPTAFYLCASSPGDRSTDTQYFGPGTRLTVL.

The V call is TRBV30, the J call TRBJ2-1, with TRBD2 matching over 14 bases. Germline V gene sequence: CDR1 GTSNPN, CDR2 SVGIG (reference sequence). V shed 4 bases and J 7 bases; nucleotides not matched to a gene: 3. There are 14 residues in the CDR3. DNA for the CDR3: TGTGCCTGGACCCGACTAGCGGGAGGGAATGAGCAGTTCTTC. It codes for CAWTRLAGGNEQFF. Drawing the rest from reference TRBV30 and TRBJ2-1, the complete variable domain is SQTIHQWPATLVQPVGSPLSLECTVEGTSNPNLYWYRQAAGRGLQLLFYSVGIGQISSEVPQNLSASRPQDRQFILSSKKLLLSDSGFYLCAWTRLAGGNEQFFGPGTRLTVL.

CDR3 bases: TGTGCCAGCAGTCCCCGAACCGGGACATCTCACTACCACTATGGCTACACCTTC. This encodes CASSPRTGTSHYHYGYTF. This chain uses TRBV27 with TRBJ1-2; D is perhaps TRBD1 (6 bases). The CDR3 is made up of 18 amino acids. V was clipped by 5 bases and J by 3 bases, with 25 bases between them. Looked up from germline, CDR1 is MNHEY and CDR2 is SMNVEV (reference sequence).

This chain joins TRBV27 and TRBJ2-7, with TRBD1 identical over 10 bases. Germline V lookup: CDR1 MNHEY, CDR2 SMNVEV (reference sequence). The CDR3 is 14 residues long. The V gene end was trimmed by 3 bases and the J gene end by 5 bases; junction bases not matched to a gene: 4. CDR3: CASSFGTGVNEQYF. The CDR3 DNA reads TGTGCCAGCAGTTTTGGGACAGGGGTCAACGAGCAGTACTTC.

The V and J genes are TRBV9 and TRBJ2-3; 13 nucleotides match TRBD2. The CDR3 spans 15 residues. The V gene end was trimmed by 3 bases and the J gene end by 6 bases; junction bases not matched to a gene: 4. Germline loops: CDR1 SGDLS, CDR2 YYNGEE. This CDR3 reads CASSGTSGRGDTQYF. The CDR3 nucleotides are TGTGCCAGCAGCGGGACTAGCGGGAGAGGTGATACGCAGTATTTT. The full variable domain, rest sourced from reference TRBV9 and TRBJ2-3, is DSGVTQTPKHLITATGQRVTLRCSPRSGDLSVYWYQQSLDQGLQFLIQYYNGEERAKGNILERFSAQQFPDLHSELNLSSLELGDSALYFCASSGTSGRGDTQYFGPGTRLTVL.

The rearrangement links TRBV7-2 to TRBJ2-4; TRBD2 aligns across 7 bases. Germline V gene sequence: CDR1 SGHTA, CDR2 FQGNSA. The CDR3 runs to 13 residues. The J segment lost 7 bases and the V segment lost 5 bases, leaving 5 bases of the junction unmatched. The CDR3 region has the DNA TGTGCCAGCAGCCAGGGACTACGGAACATTCAGTACTTC. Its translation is CASSQGLRNIQYF.

The CDR3: CASSLQGGDTQYF. In nucleotides, the CDR3 is TGCGCCAGCAGCCTACAGGGGGGAGATACGCAGTATTTT. This chain uses TRBV4-3 with TRBJ2-3; 8 bases fit TRBD1. J lost 5 bases, V lost 4 bases, and 2 bases had no gene match. In germline, CDR1 is LGHNA, CDR2 YSLEER. The CDR3 sequence is 13 residues long.

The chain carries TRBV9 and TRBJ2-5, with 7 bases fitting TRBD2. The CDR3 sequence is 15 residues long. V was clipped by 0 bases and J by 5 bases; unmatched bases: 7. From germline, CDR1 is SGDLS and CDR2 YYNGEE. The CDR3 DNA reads TGTGCCAGCAGCGTAGTGGGCTTCGGGGGGGAGACCCAGTACTTC. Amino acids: CASSVVGFGGETQYF.

In DNA form, the CDR3 reads TGTGCCAGCAGTTTATCAGGGCTTAGCTATGGCTACACCTTC. The encoded protein is CASSLSGLSYGYTF. V and J are TRBV28 and TRBJ1-2; tentative D call: TRBD1 (5 bases). The V end was cut by 1 base, the J end by 4 bases, with 10 bases between. Germline loops: CDR1 MDHEN, CDR2 SYDVKM. This CDR3 spans 14 amino acids.

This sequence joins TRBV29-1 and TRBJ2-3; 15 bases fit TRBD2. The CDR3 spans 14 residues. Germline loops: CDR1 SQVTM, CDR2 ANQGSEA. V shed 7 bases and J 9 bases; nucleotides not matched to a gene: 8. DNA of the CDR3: TGCAGCGACCTTGGACTAGCGGGAGGGGGAACGCAGTATTTT. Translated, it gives CSDLGLAGGGTQYF.

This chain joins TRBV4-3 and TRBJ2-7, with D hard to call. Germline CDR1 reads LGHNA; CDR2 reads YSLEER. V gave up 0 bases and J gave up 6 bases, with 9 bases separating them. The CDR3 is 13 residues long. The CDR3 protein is CASSQDARGEQYF. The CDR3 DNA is TGCGCCAGCAGCCAAGATGCGCGTGGCGAGCAGTACTTC.

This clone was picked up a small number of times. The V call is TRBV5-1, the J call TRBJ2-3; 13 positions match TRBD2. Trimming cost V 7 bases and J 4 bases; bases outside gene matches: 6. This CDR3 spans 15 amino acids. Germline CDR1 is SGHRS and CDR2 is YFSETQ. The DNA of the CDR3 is TGCGCCAGCCGCCTGGGACTAGCGGGACCAGATACGCAGTATTTT. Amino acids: CASRLGLAGPDTQYF.

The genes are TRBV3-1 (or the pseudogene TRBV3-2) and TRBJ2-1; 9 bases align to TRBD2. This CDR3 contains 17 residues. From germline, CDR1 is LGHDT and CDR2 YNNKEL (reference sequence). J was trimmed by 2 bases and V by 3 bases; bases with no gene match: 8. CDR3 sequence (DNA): TGTGCCAGCAGCCAGGATGTAGCGGGAGCCACCTACAATGAGCAGTTCTTC. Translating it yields CASSQDVAGATYNEQFF.

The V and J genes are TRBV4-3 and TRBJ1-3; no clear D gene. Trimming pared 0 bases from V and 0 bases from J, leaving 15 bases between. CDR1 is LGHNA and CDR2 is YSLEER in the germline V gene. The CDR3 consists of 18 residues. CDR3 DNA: TGCGCCAGCAGCCAAGACCCCCCCCCGAGAGGCTCTGGAAACACCATATATTTT. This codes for CASSQDPPPRGSGNTIYF.

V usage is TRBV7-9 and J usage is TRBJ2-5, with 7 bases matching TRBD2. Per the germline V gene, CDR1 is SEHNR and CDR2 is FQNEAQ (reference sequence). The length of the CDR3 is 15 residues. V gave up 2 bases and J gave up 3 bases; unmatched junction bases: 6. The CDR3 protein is CASSLPREDKETQYF. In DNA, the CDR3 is TGTGCCAGCAGCTTACCCCGGGAGGACAAAGAGACCCAGTACTTC.

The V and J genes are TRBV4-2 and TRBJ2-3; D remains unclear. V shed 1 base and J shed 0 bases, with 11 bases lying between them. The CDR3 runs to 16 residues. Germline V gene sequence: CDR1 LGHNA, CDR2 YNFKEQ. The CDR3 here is CASSQASGTSTDTQYF. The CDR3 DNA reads TGTGCCAGCAGCCAAGCGTCCGGTACTAGCACAGATACGCAGTATTTT.

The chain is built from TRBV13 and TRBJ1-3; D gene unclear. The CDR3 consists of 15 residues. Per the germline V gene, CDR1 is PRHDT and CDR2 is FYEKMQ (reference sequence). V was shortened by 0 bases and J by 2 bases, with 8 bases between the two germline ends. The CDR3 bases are TGTGCCAGCAGCTTAGGCCTTGCAGCTGGAAACACCATATATTTT. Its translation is CASSLGLAAGNTIYF. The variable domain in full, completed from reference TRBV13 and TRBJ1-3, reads AAGVIQSPRHLIKEKRETATLKCYPIPRHDTVYWYQQGPGQDPQFLISFYEKMQSDKGSIPDRFSAQQFSDYHSELNMSSLELGDSALYFCASSLGLAAGNTIYFGEGSWLTVV.

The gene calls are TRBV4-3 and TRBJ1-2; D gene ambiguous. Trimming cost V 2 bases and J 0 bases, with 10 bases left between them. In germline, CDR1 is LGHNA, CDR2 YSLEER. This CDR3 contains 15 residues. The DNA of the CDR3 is TGCGCCAGCAGCCAATTAGCTACGGCTAACTATGGCTACACCTTC. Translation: CASSQLATANYGYTF.

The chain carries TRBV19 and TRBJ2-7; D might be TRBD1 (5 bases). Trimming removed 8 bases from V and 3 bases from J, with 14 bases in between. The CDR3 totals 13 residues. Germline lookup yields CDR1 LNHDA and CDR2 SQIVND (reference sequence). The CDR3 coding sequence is TGTGCCAGTTCCCGGACAAGGGACTACGAGCAGTACTTC. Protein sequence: CASSRTRDYEQYF.

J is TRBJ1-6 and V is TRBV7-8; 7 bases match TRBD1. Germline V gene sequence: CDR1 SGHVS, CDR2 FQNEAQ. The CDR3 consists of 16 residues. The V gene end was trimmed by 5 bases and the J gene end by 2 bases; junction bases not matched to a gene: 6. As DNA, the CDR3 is TGTGCCAGCAGCCAAGGACAGGCAACCTATAATTCACCCCTCCACTTT. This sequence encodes CASSQGQATYNSPLHF. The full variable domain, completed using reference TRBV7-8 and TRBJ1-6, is GAGVSQSPRYKVAKRGQDVALRCDPISGHVSLFWYQQALGQGPEFLTYFQNEAQLDKSGLPSDRFFAERPEGSVSTLKIQRTQQEDSAVYLCASSQGQATYNSPLHFGNGTRLTVT.

The CDR3 DNA sequence: TGTGCCAGTAGTATATTTTTGGGACTAGCGGGAGCCTACGAGCAGTACTTC. It is translated as CASSIFLGLAGAYEQYF. The V gene is TRBV19, the J gene TRBJ2-7, with 14 bases matching TRBD2. V trimming: 2 bases; J trimming: 2 bases; junction bases outside the gene matches: 5. Germline V lookup: CDR1 LNHDA, CDR2 SQIVND (reference sequence). The CDR3 runs 17 residues.

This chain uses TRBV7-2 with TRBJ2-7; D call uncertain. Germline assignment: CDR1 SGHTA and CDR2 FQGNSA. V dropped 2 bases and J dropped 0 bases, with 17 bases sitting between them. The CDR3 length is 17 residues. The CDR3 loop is CASSLRRRGTSSYEQYF. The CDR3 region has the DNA TGTGCCAGCAGCTTAAGACGTCGCGGTACCAGCTCCTACGAGCAGTACTTC.

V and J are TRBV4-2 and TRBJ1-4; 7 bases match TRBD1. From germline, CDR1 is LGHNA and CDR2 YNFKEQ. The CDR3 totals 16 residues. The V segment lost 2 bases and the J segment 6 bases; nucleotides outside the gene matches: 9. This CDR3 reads CASSQSKTGNDEKLFF. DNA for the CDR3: TGTGCCAGCAGCCAATCGAAGACAGGGAATGATGAAAAACTGTTTTTT.

The CDR3 nucleotides are TGCGCCAGCAGCCCTAAAGGCGGGGCTTATACCGGGGAGCTGTTTTTT. This codes for CASSPKGGAYTGELFF. The rearrangement links TRBV5-1 to TRBJ2-2; D is perhaps TRBD2 (6 bases). Looked up from germline, CDR1 is SGHRS and CDR2 is YFSETQ. The CDR3 runs 16 residues. V was clipped by 4 bases and J by 5 bases, with 18 bases between them.

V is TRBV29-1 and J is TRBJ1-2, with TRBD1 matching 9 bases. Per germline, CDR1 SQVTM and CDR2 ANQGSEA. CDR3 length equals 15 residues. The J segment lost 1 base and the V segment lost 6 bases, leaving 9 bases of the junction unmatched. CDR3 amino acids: CSVGGQGSYNYGYTF. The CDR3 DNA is TGCAGCGTCGGGGGACAGGGATCTTATAACTATGGCTACACCTTC.

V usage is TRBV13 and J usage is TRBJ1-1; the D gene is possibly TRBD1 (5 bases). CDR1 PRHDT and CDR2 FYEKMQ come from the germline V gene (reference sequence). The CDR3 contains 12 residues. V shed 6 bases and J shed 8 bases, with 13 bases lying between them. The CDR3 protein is CASSSRDFEAFF. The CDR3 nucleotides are TGTGCCAGCAGTAGCCGGGACTTCGAAGCTTTCTTT.

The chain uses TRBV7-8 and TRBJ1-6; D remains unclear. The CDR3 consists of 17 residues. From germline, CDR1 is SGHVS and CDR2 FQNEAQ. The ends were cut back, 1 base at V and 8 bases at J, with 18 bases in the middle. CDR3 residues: CASSLGGSGRRDSPLHF. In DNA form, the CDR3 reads TGTGCCAGCAGCTTAGGGGGTTCCGGGAGGAGGGATTCACCCCTCCACTTT.

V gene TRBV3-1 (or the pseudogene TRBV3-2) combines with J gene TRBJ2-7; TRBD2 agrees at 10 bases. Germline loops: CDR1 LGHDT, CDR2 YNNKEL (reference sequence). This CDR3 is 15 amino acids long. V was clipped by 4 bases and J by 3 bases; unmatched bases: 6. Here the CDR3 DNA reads TGTGCCAGCAGCCGACTAGCGGGTTTGCACTACGAGCAGTACTTC. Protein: CASSRLAGLHYEQYF.

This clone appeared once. The CDR3 region has the DNA TGTGCCAGCAGCGAGGGACTTCCCTCCTACAATGAGCAGTTCTTC. Its translation: CASSEGLPSYNEQFF. V usage is TRBV9 and J usage is TRBJ2-1, with TRBD2 as a possible D gene (6 bases). This CDR3 region has 15 residues. Trimming pared 3 bases from V and 0 bases from J, leaving 10 bases between. Germline values: CDR1 SGDLS, CDR2 YYNGEE.